The source of this T cell receptor beta chain is a study of T-cell memory formation after mild COVID-19. Study-level findings and limits: Contracting clones, day 15 to 85, had balanced CD4/CD8, and later expanders favored CD4+.

TCRdb redid the calling of the 5' RACE reads with MiXCR, one entry per CDR3 protein. The sample includes about 430,000 distinct CDR3 sequences, 20% to 25% of them seen just once. Trimming pared 0 bases from V and 4 bases from J, leaving 12 bases between. Germline V gene lookup returns CDR1 DFQATT and CDR2 SNEGSKA (reference sequence). The CDR3 loop spans 14 amino acids. This clonotype was counted only a few times. No antigen is known for it. This chain links TRBV20-1 with TRBJ1-1; D is possibly TRBD1 (6 bases). Sequencing used PBMCs or a T cell subset sorted from them (not recorded which). The receptor was derived from an adult woman who had mild COVID-19 (a few samples of this study predate the infection). Cell type and time point are not known. CDR3 nucleotide sequence: TGCAGTGCTAGAGATGCAGGAGGGGGCACTGAAGCTTTCTTT. This encodes CSARDAGGGTEAFF.